This T cell receptor beta chain was captured by sequencing in a study of blood T cell repertoires in COVID-19. The CDR3 totals 14 residues. Trimming cost V 5 bases and J 4 bases, with 14 bases left between them. Germline values: CDR1 SGHTA, CDR2 FQGTGA. The method was immunoSEQ multiplex PCR; TCRdb's version includes in-frame clones alone and lacks a portion of them. The sample includes 300,000 to 400,000 clones, around 90% of them seen just once. The participants were between about 18 and 90 years old and came from roughly 24 US areas. The sequencing input was PBMCs or T cells enriched from blood (not recorded which). This TCR was sampled from a young man who had recovered from COVID-19. The chain recombines TRBV7-3 with TRBJ1-1, with D perhaps matching TRBD1 (6 bases). The CDR3 DNA is TGTGCCAGCAGCCCCAGGGGATTCACCACTGAAGCTTTCTTT. As protein: CASSPRGFTTEAFF.